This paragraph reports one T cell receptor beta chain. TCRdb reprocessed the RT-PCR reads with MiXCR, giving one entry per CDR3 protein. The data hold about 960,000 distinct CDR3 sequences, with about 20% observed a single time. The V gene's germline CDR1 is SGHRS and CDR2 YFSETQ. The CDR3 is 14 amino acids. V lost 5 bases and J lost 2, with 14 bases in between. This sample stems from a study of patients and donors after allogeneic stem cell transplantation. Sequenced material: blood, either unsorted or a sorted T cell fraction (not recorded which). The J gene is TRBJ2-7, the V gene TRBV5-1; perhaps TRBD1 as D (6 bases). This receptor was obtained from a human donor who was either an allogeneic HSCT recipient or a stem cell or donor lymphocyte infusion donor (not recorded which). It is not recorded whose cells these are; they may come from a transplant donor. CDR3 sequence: CASSTQGTPYEQYF. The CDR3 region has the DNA TGCGCCAGCAGTACGCAGGGGACCCCCTACGAGCAGTACTTC.